The 22 T cell receptor beta chains listed next were all sequenced from one sample in a study of T cells after yellow fever vaccination. TCRdb re-derived calls from the 5' RACE reads in MiXCR, one entry per CDR3 protein. The table records about 240,000 distinct CDR3 sequences, 6.9% of them present only once. The sample in question was CD4+ T cells sorted from PBMCs, obtained 15 days after the yellow fever booster vaccination. The receptor source for this set is a young man who received the YFV17D yellow fever vaccine.

In its sample, this clonotype was seen a few times. The chain is built from TRBV6-2 or TRBV6-3 and TRBJ2-3; D is unresolved. The CDR3 covers 10 residues. V gave up 11 bases and J gave up 3 bases, with 6 bases separating them. Germline V gene sequence: CDR1 MNHEY, CDR2 SVGEGT. This CDR3 reads CAEETDTQYF. The CDR3 DNA reads TGTGCCGAAGAGACAGATACGCAGTATTTT.

The rearrangement joins TRBV27 to TRBJ1-1, with D perhaps matching TRBD1 (6 bases). V shed 0 bases and J shed 5 bases, with 10 bases lying between them. The CDR3 length is 14 residues. CDR1 is MNHEY, CDR2 SMNVEV, per germline (reference sequence). The CDR3 reads CASSLSQGMTEAFF. The CDR3, as DNA: TGTGCCAGCAGTTTATCGCAGGGGATGACTGAAGCTTTCTTT.

This clonotype appeared a few times. The chain carries TRBV5-5 and TRBJ2-7; D is perhaps TRBD1 or TRBD2 (5 bases each). CDR1 and CDR2 from the germline V gene are SGHKS and YYEKEE (reference sequence). The length of the CDR3 is 16 residues. The V gene lost 6 bases and the J gene lost 0 bases, with 19 bases spanning the gap. The CDR3 loop reads CASTPSRDRLSYEQYF. The CDR3 region has the DNA TGTGCCAGCACCCCGAGTCGGGACCGCCTCTCCTACGAGCAGTACTTC.

V is TRBV20-1 and J is TRBJ2-7; the D is unclear. Per germline, CDR1 DFQATT and CDR2 SNEGSKA (reference sequence). The ends were cut back, 8 bases at V and 3 bases at J, with 20 bases in the middle. The CDR3 length is 14 residues. This CDR3 is CSTLKVGKDYEQYF. The CDR3 DNA reads as TGCAGTACCCTAAAGGTTGGGAAGGACTACGAGCAGTACTTC.

This clonotype occurred many times. CDR3 residues: CSARGAETGELFF. CDR3 DNA: TGCAGTGCTAGAGGAGCAGAAACCGGGGAGCTGTTTTTT. The V and J genes are TRBV20-1 and TRBJ2-2, with no clear D. Per germline, CDR1 DFQATT and CDR2 SNEGSKA (reference sequence). The V and J ends lost 1 base and 5 bases respectively, with 8 bases between them. The CDR3 sequence is 13 residues long.

This clonotype has just a few counts. CDR3 in DNA: TGCAGTGCTAGGCAGCTAGCCAAAAACATTCAGTACTTC. It is translated as CSARQLAKNIQYF. The chain recombines TRBV20-1 with TRBJ2-4, with no clear D. The CDR3 spans 13 residues. Trimming cost V 3 bases and J 0 bases, with 6 bases left between them. Germline CDR1 DFQATT, CDR2 SNEGSKA (reference sequence).

As regards this clonotype: This may arise from a read error, as a much more abundant clone is one base away. The chain couples TRBV10-3 to TRBJ1-1, with D possibly being TRBD1 (6 bases). CDR1 and CDR2 from the germline V gene are ENHRY and SYGVKD. The CDR3 spans 11 residues. V gave up 6 bases and J gave up 7 bases, with 9 bases separating them. Here the CDR3 reads CAIRDSVEAFF. The DNA of the CDR3 is TGTGCCATCAGGGACAGCGTTGAAGCTTTCTTT.

The chain carries TRBV6-1 and TRBJ2-3, with no clear D. The CDR3 contains 14 residues. Germline V CDR1 and CDR2: MNHNS, SASEGT. The V and J ends lost 5 bases and 6 bases respectively, with 15 bases between them. This chain's CDR3 is CASSSDTLRDTQYF. CDR3 nucleotides: TGTGCCAGCAGTAGCGACACCCTCAGGGATACGCAGTATTTT.

This clonotype was seen many times. The chain links TRBV7-2 to TRBJ2-1; D might be TRBD2 (6 bases). The CDR3 is made up of 12 amino acids. Trimming shortened V by 10 bases and J by 7 bases, and 14 bases separated the two germline ends. Germline V gene lookup returns CDR1 SGHTA and CDR2 FQGNSA. DNA for the CDR3: TGTGCCACCACAAACCGGGAGAATGAGCAGTTCTTC. Its protein is CATTNRENEQFF.

This clonotype was recorded a few times. The J gene is TRBJ2-7, the V gene TRBV7-8; a possible D gene is TRBD1 (5 bases). The CDR3 is 14 amino acids. V was clipped by 5 bases and J by 6 bases, with 17 bases between them. Germline CDR1 reads SGHVS; CDR2 reads FQNEAQ. Written as DNA, the CDR3 is TGTGCCAGCAGCGCGACAGTTGGAGTCTCCGAGCAGTACTTC. This gives the protein CASSATVGVSEQYF. Looking up the rest from reference TRBV7-8 and TRBJ2-7 gives the full variable domain: GAGVSQSPRYKVAKRGQDVALRCDPISGHVSLFWYQQALGQGPEFLTYFQNEAQLDKSGLPSDRFFAERPEGSVSTLKIQRTQQEDSAVYLCASSATVGVSEQYFGPGTRLTVT.

This clonotype has more than one count but fewer than ten. The chain recombines TRBV6-2 or TRBV6-3 with TRBJ1-2; no clear D. V lost 8 bases and J lost 8, with 12 bases in between. Germline V lookup: CDR1 MNHEY, CDR2 SVGEGT. The CDR3 spans 11 residues. Here the CDR3 reads CASLELRGYTF. The CDR3 DNA follows: TGTGCCAGCTTAGAACTTAGGGGCTACACCTTC.

This clonotype was observed many times. The chain couples TRBV7-9 to TRBJ1-1; no reliable D call. Germline V gene lookup returns CDR1 SEHNR and CDR2 FQNEAQ (reference sequence). This CDR3 contains 13 residues. Trimming cost V 5 bases and J 0 bases, with 7 bases left between them. The CDR3 DNA reads TGTGCCAGCAGCAGGGAGATGAACACTGAAGCTTTCTTT. This codes for CASSREMNTEAFF.

This clonotype was found many times. In nucleotides, the CDR3 is TGTGCCAGCAGTTACTCGAGAGGGCAGCCCCTCTCTGGGGCCAACGTCCTGACTTTC. This gives the protein CASSYSRGQPLSGANVLTF. The chain recombines TRBV6-5 with TRBJ2-6; tentatively, D is TRBD2 (5 bases). This CDR3 is built from 19 residues. CDR1 is MNHEY, CDR2 SVGAGI, per germline. V lost 0 bases to trimming and J lost 0 bases, with 15 bases between them.

The J gene is TRBJ2-4, the V gene TRBV5-1; TRBD2 matches 7 bases. CDR1 is SGHRS and CDR2 is YFSETQ in the germline V gene. The junction had 6 bases not matched to a gene; V was cut back by 6 bases and J by 0 bases. This CDR3 contains 15 residues. The CDR3 loop reads CASTLSGTAKNIQYF. The CDR3 coding sequence is TGCGCCAGCACGCTGAGCGGGACAGCCAAAAACATTCAGTACTTC.

This clonotype showed up many times. The chain couples TRBV3-1 to TRBJ2-5; 7 nucleotides match TRBD2. In germline, CDR1 is LGHDT, CDR2 YNNKEL (reference sequence). The V and J ends lost 1 base and 5 bases, in that order; junction bases with no gene match: 7. The CDR3 length is 15 residues. This CDR3 reads CASSQGFQGGETQYF. CDR3 in DNA: TGTGCCAGCAGCCAAGGTTTCCAGGGAGGGGAGACCCAGTACTTC.

V is TRBV5-4 and J is TRBJ2-7; 7 nucleotides align to TRBD1. Germline-derived CDR1 and CDR2 are SGHNT and YYREEE (reference sequence). Unmatched junction bases numbered 7, after V lost 5 bases and J lost 2 bases. The length of the CDR3 is 14 residues. The CDR3 region is CASRSGTDPYEQYF. The CDR3, as DNA: TGTGCCAGCAGATCCGGGACAGACCCCTACGAGCAGTACTTC. Based on the CDR3 plus reference TRBV5-4 and TRBJ2-7, the full variable domain is ETGVTQSPTHLIKTRGQQVTLRCSSQSGHNTVSWYQQALGQGPQFIFQYYREEENGRGNFPPRFSGLQFPNYSSELNVNALELDDSALYLCASRSGTDPYEQYFGPGTRLTVT.

This clonotype was seen at least ten times. The chain combines TRBV20-1 with TRBJ2-5, with 13 bases matching TRBD2. The CDR3 consists of 15 residues. Germline V CDR1 and CDR2: DFQATT, SNEGSKA (reference sequence). V lost 3 bases and J lost 5; bases outside the gene matches: 6. The CDR3 region is CSARTSGRISETQYF. As DNA, the CDR3 is TGCAGTGCTAGGACTAGCGGGAGGATCAGCGAGACCCAGTACTTC.

J is TRBJ1-4 and V is TRBV7-2, with TRBD1 identical over 7 bases. CDR3 length: 13 residues. Germline CDR1 SGHTA, CDR2 FQGNSA. The V segment lost 5 bases and the J segment 8 bases; nucleotides outside the gene matches: 5. CDR3 DNA sequence: TGTGCCAGCAGCCGACAGGGTACCGAAAAACTGTTTTTT. Its protein is CASSRQGTEKLFF.

The table lists this clonotype with a few counts. V usage is TRBV7-2 and J usage is TRBJ2-5, with 12 bases matching TRBD2. J gave up 7 bases and V 2 bases, and 2 bases lay outside the gene matches. CDR1 and CDR2 from the germline V gene are SGHTA and FQGNSA. CDR3 length: 14 residues. The DNA of the CDR3 is TGTGCCAGCAGCTTACTACTAGCGGGAGGGACCCAGTACTTC. This translates into CASSLLLAGGTQYF.

Concerning this clonotype: An end of the junction does not agree with germline; a read error may underlie this. The J gene is TRBJ2-2, the V gene TRBV20-1; the match to TRBD2 covers 7 bases. Per germline, CDR1 DFQATT and CDR2 SNEGSKA (reference sequence). This CDR3 spans 15 amino acids. The CDR3 region is CSARARTSTPGELFF. The CDR3 bases are TGCAGTGCCAGAGCCCGGACTAGTACTCCCGGGGAGCTGTTTTTT.

This clonotype occurred many times. The rearrangement links TRBV12-3 or TRBV12-4 to TRBJ1-2; D uncertain. V was trimmed by 3 bases and J by 4 bases, leaving 9 bases between them. The CDR3 is 13 amino acids. DNA of the CDR3: TGTGCCAGCAGTTTCCCAGCCTCCTATGGCTACACCTTC. It specifies CASSFPASYGYTF.

As concerns this clonotype: One end of the junction fails to match germline, which may point to a read error. The chain is built from TRBV7-8 and TRBJ1-3; perhaps TRBD1 as D (6 bases). The CDR3 loop spans 17 amino acids. Germline-derived CDR1 and CDR2 are SGHVS and FQNEAQ. The CDR3 region has the DNA TGTGCCAGCAGCTTAGCTACTACAGGGTTCTCTGGAAGCACCATATATTTT. Amino acid sequence: CASSLATTGFSGSTIYF.